The present T cell receptor (beta chain) was sequenced within a study of blood T cell repertoires in COVID-19. CDR1 MNHNS and CDR2 SASEGT come from the germline V gene. The CDR3 sequence is 15 residues long. V was pared by 3 bases and J by 7 bases, with 5 bases of the junction left unmatched. Clones were sequenced by immunoSEQ multiplex PCR, and TCRdb holds only the in-frame ones, with some missing. The sample contains around 29,000 clones, approximately 85% of which appear only once. Enrolled during active infection, Seattle patients were then followed longitudinally. The V gene is TRBV6-1, the J gene TRBJ1-3; 11 bases fit TRBD1. The receptor was derived from a woman of 80 years or more with COVID-19, enrolled during active disease. Input material: peripheral blood. The CDR3 region has the DNA TGTGCCAGCAGTGACCGGGACAGGGGGAGTAACACCATATATTTT. Amino acids: CASSDRDRGSNTIYF.